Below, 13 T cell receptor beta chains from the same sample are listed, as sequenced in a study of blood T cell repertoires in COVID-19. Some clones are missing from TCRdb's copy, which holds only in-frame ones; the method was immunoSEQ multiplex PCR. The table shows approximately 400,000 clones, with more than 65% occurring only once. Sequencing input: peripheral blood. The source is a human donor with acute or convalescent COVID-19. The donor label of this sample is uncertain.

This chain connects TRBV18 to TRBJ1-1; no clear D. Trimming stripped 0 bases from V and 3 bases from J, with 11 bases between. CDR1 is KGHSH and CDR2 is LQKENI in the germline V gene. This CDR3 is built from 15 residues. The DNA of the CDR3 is TGTGCCAGCTCACCACCCAGTGGTCTTTACACTGAAGCTTTCTTT. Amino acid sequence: CASSPPSGLYTEAFF.

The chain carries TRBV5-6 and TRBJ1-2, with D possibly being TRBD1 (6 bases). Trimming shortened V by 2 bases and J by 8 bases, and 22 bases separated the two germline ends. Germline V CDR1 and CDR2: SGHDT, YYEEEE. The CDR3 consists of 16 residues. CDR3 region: CASSLAGDTILLGYTF. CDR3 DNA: TGTGCCAGCAGCTTAGCCGGGGACACCATTCTCCTGGGCTACACCTTC.

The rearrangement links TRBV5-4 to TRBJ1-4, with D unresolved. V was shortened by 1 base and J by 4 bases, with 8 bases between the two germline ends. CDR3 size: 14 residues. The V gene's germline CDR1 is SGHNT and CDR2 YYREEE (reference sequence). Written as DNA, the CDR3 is TGTGCCAGCAGCTTGCACACCCTTAATGAAAAACTGTTTTTT. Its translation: CASSLHTLNEKLFF.

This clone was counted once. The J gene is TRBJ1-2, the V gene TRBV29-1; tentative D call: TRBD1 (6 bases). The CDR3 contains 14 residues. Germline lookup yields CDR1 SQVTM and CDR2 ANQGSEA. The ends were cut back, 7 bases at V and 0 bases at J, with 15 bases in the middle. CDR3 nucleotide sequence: TGCAGCGCTTCAGGGGACCCCGCTAACTATGGCTACACCTTC. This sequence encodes CSASGDPANYGYTF.

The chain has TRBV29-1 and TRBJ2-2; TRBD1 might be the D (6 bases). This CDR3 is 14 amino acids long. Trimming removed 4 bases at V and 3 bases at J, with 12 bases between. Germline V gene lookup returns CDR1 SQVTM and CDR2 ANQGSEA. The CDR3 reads CSVGGQTYTGELFF. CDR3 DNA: TGCAGCGTTGGCGGACAGACGTACACCGGGGAGCTGTTTTTT.

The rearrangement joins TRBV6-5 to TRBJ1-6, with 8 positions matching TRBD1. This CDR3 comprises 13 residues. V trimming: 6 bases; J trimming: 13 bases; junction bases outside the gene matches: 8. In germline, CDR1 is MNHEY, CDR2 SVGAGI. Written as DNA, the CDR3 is TGTGCCAGCAGCAGAACAGGGGGAGGGCCCCTCCACTTT. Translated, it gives CASSRTGGGPLHF.

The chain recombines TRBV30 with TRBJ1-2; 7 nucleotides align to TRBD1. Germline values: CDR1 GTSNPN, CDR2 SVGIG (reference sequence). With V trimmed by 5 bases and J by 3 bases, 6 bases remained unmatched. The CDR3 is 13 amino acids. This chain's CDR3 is CAWWWGQHYGYTF. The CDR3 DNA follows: TGTGCCTGGTGGTGGGGACAGCACTATGGCTACACCTTC.

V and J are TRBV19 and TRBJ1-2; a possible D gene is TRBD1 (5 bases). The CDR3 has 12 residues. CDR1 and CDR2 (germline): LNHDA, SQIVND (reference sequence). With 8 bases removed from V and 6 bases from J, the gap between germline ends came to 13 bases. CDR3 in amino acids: CASRAGGDGYTF. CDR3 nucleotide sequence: TGTGCCAGTCGCGCCGGGGGAGATGGCTACACCTTC.

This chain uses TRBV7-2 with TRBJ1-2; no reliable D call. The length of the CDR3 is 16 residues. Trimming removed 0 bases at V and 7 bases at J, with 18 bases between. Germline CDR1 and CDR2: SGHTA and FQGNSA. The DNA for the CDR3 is TGTGCCAGCAGCTTAGCCGCGGGCACCTCTCTGATTGGCTACACCTTC. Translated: CASSLAAGTSLIGYTF.

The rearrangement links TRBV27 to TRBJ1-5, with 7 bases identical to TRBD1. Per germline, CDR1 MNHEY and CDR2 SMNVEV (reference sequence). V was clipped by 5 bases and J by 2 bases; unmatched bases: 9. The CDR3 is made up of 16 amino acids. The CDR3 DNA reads TGTGCCAGCAGTACGCGACAGGGTAACGGCAATCAGCCCCAGCATTTT. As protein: CASSTRQGNGNQPQHF.

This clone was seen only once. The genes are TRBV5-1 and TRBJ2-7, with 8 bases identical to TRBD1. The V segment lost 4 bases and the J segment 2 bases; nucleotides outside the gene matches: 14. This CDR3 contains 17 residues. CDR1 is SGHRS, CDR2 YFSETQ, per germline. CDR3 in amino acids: CASSPHPWTGITYEQYF. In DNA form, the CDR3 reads TGCGCCAGCAGCCCCCACCCCTGGACAGGGATTACCTACGAGCAGTACTTC.

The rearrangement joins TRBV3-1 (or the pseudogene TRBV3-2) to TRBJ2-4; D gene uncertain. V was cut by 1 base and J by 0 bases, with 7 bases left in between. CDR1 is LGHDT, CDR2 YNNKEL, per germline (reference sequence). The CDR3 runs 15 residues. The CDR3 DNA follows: TGTGCCAGCAGCCAAGTTCCAGAAGCCAAAAACATTCAGTACTTC. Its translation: CASSQVPEAKNIQYF.

The CDR3 loop is CASSPPGLSIGLTKNIQYF. CDR3 sequence (DNA): TGTGCCAGCAGCCCCCCTGGATTATCCATCGGACTAACAAAAAACATTCAGTACTTC. This rearrangement joins TRBV7-9 to TRBJ2-4; D may be TRBD2 (6 bases). The length of the CDR3 is 19 residues. Germline CDR1 SEHNR, CDR2 FQNEAQ (reference sequence). V shed 5 bases and J shed 4 bases, with 27 bases lying between them.